Each of the 5 T cell receptor beta chains below was sequenced from the same sample in a study of CD8+ T cells in alopecia areata. RNA extraction was followed by reverse transcription into cDNA, which acted as the sequencing template. Libraries were prepared by immunoSEQ multiplex PCR; TCRdb keeps only in-frame clonotypes and omits some of them. The sample has about 130,000 clones; about 60% are singletons. This specimen consisted of CD4+ T cells sorted from blood, obtained at week 0. All receptors derive from a human donor with alopecia areata.

In this sample, this clone turned up once. The sample contains more than one DNA sequence encoding this CDR3. The rearrangement links TRBV30 to TRBJ2-6; no firm D call. This CDR3 is built from 15 residues. V lost 0 bases, J lost 4 bases, and 10 bases lay in between. Germline V CDR1 and CDR2: GTSNPN, SVGIG (reference sequence). CDR3 coding DNA: TGTGCCTGGAGTGTACAAGGAGCCGGGGCCAACGTCCTGACTTTC. The encoded protein is CAWSVQGAGANVLTF.

The rearrangement links TRBV7-8 to TRBJ2-1; 9 nucleotides match TRBD1. Germline-derived CDR1 and CDR2 are SGHVS and FQNEAQ. This CDR3 has 15 amino acids. Unmatched junction bases numbered 8, after V lost 3 bases and J lost 8 bases. In DNA form, the CDR3 reads TGTGCCAGCAGCTTCCGGGACAGGGAAAGGGATGAGCAGTTCTTC. It encodes CASSFRDRERDEQFF.

V gene TRBV7-3 combines with J gene TRBJ2-5, with TRBD1 matching over 7 bases. CDR3 length: 14 amino acids. V lost 5 bases to trimming and J lost 10 bases; unmatched junction nucleotides: 13. Germline CDR1 SGHTA, CDR2 FQGTGA. CDR3 residues: CASSPDGMSGGQYF. CDR3 coding DNA: TGTGCCAGCAGCCCCGATGGGATGTCAGGGGGCCAGTACTTC.

This chain links TRBV19 with TRBJ1-4; no firm D call. V was trimmed by 7 bases and J by 7 bases, leaving 16 bases between them. This CDR3 has 14 residues. Germline V gene lookup returns CDR1 LNHDA and CDR2 SQIVND (reference sequence). DNA for the CDR3: TGTGCCAGTAAGGGCTATAACAGTGGTGAAAAACTGTTTTTT. Encoded protein: CASKGYNSGEKLFF. Complete variable domain (other parts from reference TRBV19 and TRBJ1-4): DGGITQSPKYLFRKEGQNVTLSCEQNLNHDAMYWYRQDPGQGLRLIYYSQIVNDFQKGDIAEGYSVSREKKESFPLTVTSAQKNPTAFYLCASKGYNSGEKLFFGSGTQLSVL.

The table lists this clone with many counts. The V gene is TRBV6-5, the J gene TRBJ2-7, with D tentatively TRBD1 (7 bases). Germline V gene lookup returns CDR1 MNHEY and CDR2 SVGAGI. The CDR3 runs to 16 residues. The germline V and J ends were trimmed by 0 bases and 0 bases, with 12 bases remaining between them. CDR3: CASSYSGGQLSYEQYF. For the CDR3, the DNA is TGTGCCAGCAGTTACTCGGGGGGACAGCTCTCCTACGAGCAGTACTTC.